The 10 T cell receptor beta chains below come from one sample, sequenced in a study of blood T cell repertoires in COVID-19. Profiling relied on immunoSEQ multiplex PCR, and the TCRdb table lists in-frame clones only, not all of them. The data show around 80,000 clones, approximately 80% seen once. The sample comprised peripheral blood. The receptors originated from a man of 80 years or more with acute or convalescent COVID-19.

This clone was seen a handful of times. The V and J genes are TRBV5-4 and TRBJ2-3; perhaps TRBD1 as D (5 bases). CDR3 length: 14 residues. Germline V CDR1 and CDR2: SGHNT, YYREEE (reference sequence). V was pared by 1 base and J by 5 bases, with 11 bases between. The DNA for the CDR3 is TGTGCCAGCAGCTTGCCCAGGGCGTTAGATACGCAGTATTTT. As protein: CASSLPRALDTQYF.

The rearrangement uses TRBV7-9 and TRBJ2-7; 10 positions match TRBD2. CDR3 length equals 14 residues. Per the germline V gene, CDR1 is SEHNR and CDR2 is FQNEAQ (reference sequence). V was pared by 4 bases and J by 3 bases, with 3 bases of the junction left unmatched. This chain's CDR3 is CASSSGTSDYEQYF. The CDR3 region has the DNA TGTGCCAGCAGCTCCGGGACTAGCGACTACGAGCAGTACTTC.

The J gene is TRBJ2-3, the V gene TRBV16; D ambiguous. Germline CDR1 KGHSY, CDR2 FQNENV. V was trimmed by 2 bases and J by 1 base, leaving 7 bases between them. This CDR3 spans 14 amino acids. The CDR3 bases are TGTGCCAGCAGCCAAGTCAGCGGCACAGATACGCAGTATTTT. Translated: CASSQVSGTDTQYF. Full variable domain (missing parts from reference TRBV16 and TRBJ2-3): GEEVAQTPKHLVRGEGQKAKLYCAPIKGHSYVFWYQQVLKNEFKFLISFQNENVFDETGMPKERFSAKCLPNSPCSLEIQATKLEDSAVYFCASSQVSGTDTQYFGPGTRLTVL.

This clone occurred once. This rearrangement joins TRBV11-3 to TRBJ2-7, with 7 nucleotides matching TRBD1. The CDR3 has 14 amino acids. CDR1 SGHNT and CDR2 YENEEA come from the germline V gene. Trimming took 4 bases from V and 0 from J; bases not matched to a gene: 3. CDR3 nucleotides: TGTGCCAGCAGCTCCGGACAGGACTCCTACGAGCAGTACTTC. As protein: CASSSGQDSYEQYF.

V gene TRBV11-2 combines with J gene TRBJ1-4; 9 nucleotides line up with TRBD1. The CDR3 spans 15 residues. The germline V gene encodes CDR1 SGHAT and CDR2 FQNNGV. With V trimmed by 4 bases and J by 4 bases, 4 bases remained unmatched. The CDR3 reads CASSSRDRDNEKLFF. CDR3 nucleotides: TGTGCCAGCAGCTCCCGGGACAGGGATAATGAAAAACTGTTTTTT.

This sequence joins TRBV5-6 and TRBJ1-5, with D uncertain. Germline values: CDR1 SGHDT, CDR2 YYEEEE. The germline V and J ends were trimmed by 2 bases and 3 bases, with 3 bases remaining between them. The CDR3 covers 12 residues. CDR3 DNA: TGTGCCAGCAGCTTATACAATCAGCCCCAGCATTTT. Translating it yields CASSLYNQPQHF.

The chain links TRBV5-8 to TRBJ2-2, with D possibly being TRBD2 (5 bases). Trimming pared 0 bases from V and 5 bases from J, leaving 11 bases between. The CDR3 totals 15 residues. From germline, CDR1 is SGHTS and CDR2 YDEGEE. The CDR3 here is CASSLAGIRTGELFF. Here the CDR3 DNA reads TGTGCCAGCAGCTTGGCGGGGATCCGGACCGGGGAGCTGTTTTTT. Full variable domain (rest looked up from reference TRBV5-8 and TRBJ2-2): EAGVTQSPTHLIKTRGQQATLRCSPISGHTSVYWYQQALGLGLQFLLWYDEGEERNRGNFPPRFSGRQFPNYSSELNVNALELEDSALYLCASSLAGIRTGELFFGEGSRLTVL.

The chain employs TRBV5-1 and TRBJ1-1; maybe TRBD1 (5 bases). The germline V gene has CDR1 SGHRS and CDR2 YFSETQ. V shed 5 bases and J shed 0 bases, with 8 bases lying between them. CDR3 size: 13 residues. CDR3 nucleotides: TGCGCCAGCAGAACAGGCATGAACACTGAAGCTTTCTTT. Translation gives CASRTGMNTEAFF.

V and J are TRBV27 and TRBJ1-2; TRBD1 matches 7 bases. The CDR3 sequence is 12 residues long. Per the germline V gene, CDR1 is MNHEY and CDR2 is SMNVEV (reference sequence). Germline trimming cut 2 bases from V and 8 bases from J; bases unmatched to any gene: 2. CDR3 DNA: TGTGCCAGCAGTTTAACAGGGGACGGCTACACCTTC. As protein: CASSLTGDGYTF.

This clone was found a few times. The chain recombines TRBV6-1 with TRBJ1-2, with D possibly being TRBD1 (6 bases). The CDR3 loop spans 13 amino acids. Trimming removed 3 bases from V and 8 bases from J, with 13 bases in between. CDR1 MNHNS and CDR2 SASEGT come from the germline V gene. The CDR3 loop reads CASSEGDIHGYTF. The CDR3 DNA reads as TGTGCCAGCAGTGAGGGGGACATTCACGGCTACACCTTC.